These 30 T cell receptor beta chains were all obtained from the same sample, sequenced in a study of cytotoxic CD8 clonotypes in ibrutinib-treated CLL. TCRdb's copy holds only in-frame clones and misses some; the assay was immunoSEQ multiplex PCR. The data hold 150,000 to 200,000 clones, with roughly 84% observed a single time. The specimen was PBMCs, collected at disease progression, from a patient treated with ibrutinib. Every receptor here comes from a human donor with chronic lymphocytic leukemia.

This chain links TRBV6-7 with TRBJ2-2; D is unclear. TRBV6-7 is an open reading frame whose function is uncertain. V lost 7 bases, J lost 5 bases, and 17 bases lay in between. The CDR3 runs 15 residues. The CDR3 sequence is CASTQVCERTGELFF. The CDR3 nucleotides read TGTGCCAGCACCCAAGTGTGCGAGAGGACCGGGGAGCTGTTTTTT.

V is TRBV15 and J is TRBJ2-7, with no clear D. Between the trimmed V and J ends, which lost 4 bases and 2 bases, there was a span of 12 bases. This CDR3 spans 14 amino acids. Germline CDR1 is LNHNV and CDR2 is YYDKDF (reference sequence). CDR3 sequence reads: CATSKVDGPYEQYF. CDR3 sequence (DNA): TGTGCCACCAGCAAGGTGGACGGACCCTACGAGCAGTACTTC.

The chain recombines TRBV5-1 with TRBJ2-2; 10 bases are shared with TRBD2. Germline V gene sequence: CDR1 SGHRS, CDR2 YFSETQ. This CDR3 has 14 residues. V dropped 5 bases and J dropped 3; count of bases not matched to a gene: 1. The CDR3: CASRLAGDTGELFF. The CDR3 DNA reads TGCGCCAGCAGGCTAGCGGGGGACACCGGGGAGCTGTTTTTT.

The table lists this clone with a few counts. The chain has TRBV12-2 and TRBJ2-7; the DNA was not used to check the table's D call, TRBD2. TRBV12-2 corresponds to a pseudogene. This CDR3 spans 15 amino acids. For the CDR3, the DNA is TGTGCAAGTCGGGCAATCCCGGGAGGGACCTACGAGCAGTACTTC. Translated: CASRAIPGGTYEQYF.

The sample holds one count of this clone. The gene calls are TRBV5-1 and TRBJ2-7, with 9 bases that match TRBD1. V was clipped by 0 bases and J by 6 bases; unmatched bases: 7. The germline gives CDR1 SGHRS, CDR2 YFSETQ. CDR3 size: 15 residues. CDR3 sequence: CASSLAGTGTGEQYF. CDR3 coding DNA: TGCGCCAGCAGCTTGGCCGGGACAGGGACGGGCGAGCAGTACTTC.

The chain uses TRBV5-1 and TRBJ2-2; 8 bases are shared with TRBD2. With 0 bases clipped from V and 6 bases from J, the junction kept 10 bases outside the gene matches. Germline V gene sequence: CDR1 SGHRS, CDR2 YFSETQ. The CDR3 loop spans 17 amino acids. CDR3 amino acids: CASSLAGTRASSGELFF. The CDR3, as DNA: TGCGCCAGCAGCTTGGCGGGGACTAGAGCCTCCTCCGGGGAGCTGTTTTTT.

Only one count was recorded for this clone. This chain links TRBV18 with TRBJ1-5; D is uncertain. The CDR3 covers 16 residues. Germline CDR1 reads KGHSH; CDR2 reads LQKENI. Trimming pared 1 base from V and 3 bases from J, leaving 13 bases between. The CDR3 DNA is TGTGCCAGCTCACCACGGCAGGACTCAAACAATCAGCCCCAGCATTTT. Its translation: CASSPRQDSNNQPQHF.

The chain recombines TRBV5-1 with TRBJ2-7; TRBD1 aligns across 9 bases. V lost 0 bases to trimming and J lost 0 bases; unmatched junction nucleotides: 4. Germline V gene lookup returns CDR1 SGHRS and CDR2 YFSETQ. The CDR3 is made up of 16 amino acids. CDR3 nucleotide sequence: TGCGCCAGCAGCTTGGGGGACAGGGCGACCTCCTACGAGCAGTACTTC. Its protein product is CASSLGDRATSYEQYF.

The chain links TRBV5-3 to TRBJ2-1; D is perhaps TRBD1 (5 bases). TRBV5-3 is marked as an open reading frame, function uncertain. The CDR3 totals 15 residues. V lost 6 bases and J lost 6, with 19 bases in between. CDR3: CARNTNSTELNEQFF. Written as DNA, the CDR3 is TGTGCCAGAAATACTAACTCGACAGAGCTCAATGAGCAGTTCTTC.

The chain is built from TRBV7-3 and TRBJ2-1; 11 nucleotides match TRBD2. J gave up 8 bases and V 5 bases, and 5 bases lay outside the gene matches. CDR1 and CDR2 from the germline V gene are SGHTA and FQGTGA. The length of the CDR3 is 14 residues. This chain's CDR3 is CASSATSGSYEQFF. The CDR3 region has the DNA TGTGCCAGCAGCGCAACTAGCGGGAGTTATGAGCAGTTCTTC. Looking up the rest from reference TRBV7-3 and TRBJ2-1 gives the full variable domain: GAGVSQTPSNKVTEKGKYVELRCDPISGHTALYWYRQSLGQGPEFLIYFQGTGAADDSGLPNDRFFAVRPEGSVSTLKIQRTERGDSAVYLCASSATSGSYEQFFGPGTRLTVL.

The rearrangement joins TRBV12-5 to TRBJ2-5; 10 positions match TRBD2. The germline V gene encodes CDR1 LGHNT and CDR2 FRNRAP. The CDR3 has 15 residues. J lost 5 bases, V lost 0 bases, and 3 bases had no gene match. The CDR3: CASGLVLAGDETQYF. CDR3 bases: TGTGCTAGTGGTTTGGTGCTAGCGGGAGACGAGACCCAGTACTTC.

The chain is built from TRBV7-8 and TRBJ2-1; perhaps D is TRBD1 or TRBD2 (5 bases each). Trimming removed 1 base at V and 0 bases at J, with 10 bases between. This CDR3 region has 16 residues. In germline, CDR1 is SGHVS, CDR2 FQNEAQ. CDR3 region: CASSLGGTSSYNEQFF. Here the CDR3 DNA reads TGTGCCAGCAGCTTAGGAGGGACGAGCTCCTACAATGAGCAGTTCTTC.

The DNA for the CDR3 is TGTGCCAGCAGCCTGGGCGGCAGGGGGCACGCAACTAATGAAAAACTGTTTTTT. This encodes CASSLGGRGHATNEKLFF. The chain combines TRBV5-8 with TRBJ1-4; 8 bases match TRBD1. The germline V gene encodes CDR1 SGHTS and CDR2 YDEGEE. This CDR3 has 18 amino acids. V shed 4 bases and J 0 bases; nucleotides not matched to a gene: 11.

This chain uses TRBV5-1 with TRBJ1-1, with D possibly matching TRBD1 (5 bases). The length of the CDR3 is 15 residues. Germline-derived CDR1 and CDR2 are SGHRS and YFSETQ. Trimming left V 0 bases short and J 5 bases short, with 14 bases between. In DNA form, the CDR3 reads TGCGCCAGCAGCTTGGCCGGGGCAGGGCGGACTGAAGCTTTCTTT. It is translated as CASSLAGAGRTEAFF.

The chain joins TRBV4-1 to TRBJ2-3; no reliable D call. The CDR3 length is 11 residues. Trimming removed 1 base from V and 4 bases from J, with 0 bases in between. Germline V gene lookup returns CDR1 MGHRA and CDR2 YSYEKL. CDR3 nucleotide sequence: TGCGCCAGCAGCCAAGCAGATACGCAGTATTTT. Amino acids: CASSQADTQYF.

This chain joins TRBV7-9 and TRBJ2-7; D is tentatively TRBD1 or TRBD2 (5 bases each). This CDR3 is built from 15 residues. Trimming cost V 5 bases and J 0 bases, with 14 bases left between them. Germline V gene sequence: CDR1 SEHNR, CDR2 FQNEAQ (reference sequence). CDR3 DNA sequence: TGTGCCAGCAGCCCGGCGGCAGGGAGCTCCTACGAGCAGTACTTC. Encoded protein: CASSPAAGSSYEQYF.

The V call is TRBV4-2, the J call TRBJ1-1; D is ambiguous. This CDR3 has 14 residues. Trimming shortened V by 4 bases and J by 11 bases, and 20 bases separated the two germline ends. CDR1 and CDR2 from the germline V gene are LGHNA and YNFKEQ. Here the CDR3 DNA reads TGTGCCAGCAGCCCCGGGAGGGCCATGGTAGGGGCTTTCTTT. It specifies CASSPGRAMVGAFF.

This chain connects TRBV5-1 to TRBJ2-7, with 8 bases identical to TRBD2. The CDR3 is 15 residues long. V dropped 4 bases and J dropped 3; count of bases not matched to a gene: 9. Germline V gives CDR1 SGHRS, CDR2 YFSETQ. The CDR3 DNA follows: TGCGCCAGCAGCGGGGGCCCGGGGGGGGGCTACGAGCAGTACTTC. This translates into CASSGGPGGGYEQYF.

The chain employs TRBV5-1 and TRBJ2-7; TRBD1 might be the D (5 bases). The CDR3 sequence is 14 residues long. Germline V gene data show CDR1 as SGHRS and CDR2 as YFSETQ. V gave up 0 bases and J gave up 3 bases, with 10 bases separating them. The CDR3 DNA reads TGCGCCAGCAGCTTGGGTGACAGAGACTACGAGCAGTACTTC. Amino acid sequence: CASSLGDRDYEQYF.

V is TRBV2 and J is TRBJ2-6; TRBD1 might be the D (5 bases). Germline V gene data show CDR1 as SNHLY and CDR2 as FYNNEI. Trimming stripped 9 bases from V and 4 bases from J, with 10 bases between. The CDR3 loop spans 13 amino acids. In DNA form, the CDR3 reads TGTGCCAGATCAGGGTCCGGGGCCAACGTCCTGACTTTC. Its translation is CARSGSGANVLTF.

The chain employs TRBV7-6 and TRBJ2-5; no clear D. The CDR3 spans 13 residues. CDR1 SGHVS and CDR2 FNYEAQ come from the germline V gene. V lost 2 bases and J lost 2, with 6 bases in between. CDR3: CASSLYGQETQYF. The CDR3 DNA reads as TGTGCCAGCAGCTTATATGGACAAGAGACCCAGTACTTC.

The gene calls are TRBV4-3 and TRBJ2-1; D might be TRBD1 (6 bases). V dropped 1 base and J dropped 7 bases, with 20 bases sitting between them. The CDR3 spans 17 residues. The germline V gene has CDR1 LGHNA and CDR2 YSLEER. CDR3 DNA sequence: TGCGCCAGCAGCCAAGGTCCGGGGACACCCAAGGGGAATGAGCAGTTCTTC. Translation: CASSQGPGTPKGNEQFF.

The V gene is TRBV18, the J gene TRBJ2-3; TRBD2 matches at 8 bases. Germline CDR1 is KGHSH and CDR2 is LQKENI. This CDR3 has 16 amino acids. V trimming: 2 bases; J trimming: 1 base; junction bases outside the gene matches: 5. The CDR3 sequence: CASSPGASGRTDTQYF. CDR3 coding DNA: TGTGCCAGCTCACCAGGGGCTAGCGGGCGCACAGATACGCAGTATTTT.

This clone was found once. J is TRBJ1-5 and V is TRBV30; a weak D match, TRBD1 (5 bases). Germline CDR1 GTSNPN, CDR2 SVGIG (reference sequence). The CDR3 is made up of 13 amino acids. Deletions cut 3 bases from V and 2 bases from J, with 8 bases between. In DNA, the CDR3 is TGTGCCTGGAGACTGGGGGGCAATCAGCCCCAGCATTTT. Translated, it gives CAWRLGGNQPQHF. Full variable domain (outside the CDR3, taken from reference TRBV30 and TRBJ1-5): SQTIHQWPATLVQPVGSPLSLECTVEGTSNPNLYWYRQAAGRGLQLLFYSVGIGQISSEVPQNLSASRPQDRQFILSSKKLLLSDSGFYLCAWRLGGNQPQHFGDGTRLSIL.

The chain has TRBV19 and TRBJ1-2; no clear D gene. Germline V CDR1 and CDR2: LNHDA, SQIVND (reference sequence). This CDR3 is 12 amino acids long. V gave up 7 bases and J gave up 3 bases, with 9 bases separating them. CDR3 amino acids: CASTHTYYGYTF. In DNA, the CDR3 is TGTGCCAGTACTCATACTTACTATGGCTACACCTTC.

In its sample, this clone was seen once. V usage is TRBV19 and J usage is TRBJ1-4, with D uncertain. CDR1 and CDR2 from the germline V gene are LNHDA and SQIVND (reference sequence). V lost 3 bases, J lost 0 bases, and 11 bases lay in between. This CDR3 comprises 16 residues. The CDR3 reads CASSIRHRATNEKLFF. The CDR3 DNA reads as TGTGCCAGTAGTATTAGACACCGTGCAACTAATGAAAAACTGTTTTTT.

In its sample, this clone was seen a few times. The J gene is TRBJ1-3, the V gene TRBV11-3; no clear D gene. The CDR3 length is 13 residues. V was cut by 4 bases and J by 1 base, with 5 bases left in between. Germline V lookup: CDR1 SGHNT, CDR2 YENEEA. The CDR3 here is CASSWISGNTIYF. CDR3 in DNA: TGTGCCAGCAGCTGGATTTCTGGAAACACCATATATTTT. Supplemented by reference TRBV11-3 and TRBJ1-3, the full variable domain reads EAGVVQSPRYKIIEKKQPVAFWCNPISGHNTLYWYLQNLGQGPELLIRYENEEAVDDSQLPKDRFSAERLKGVDSTLKIQPAELGDSAVYLCASSWISGNTIYFGEGSWLTVV.

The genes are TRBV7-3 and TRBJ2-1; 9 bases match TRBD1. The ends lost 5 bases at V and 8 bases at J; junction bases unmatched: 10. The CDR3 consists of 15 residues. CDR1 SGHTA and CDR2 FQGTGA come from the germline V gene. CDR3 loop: CASSLQGQGSDEQFF. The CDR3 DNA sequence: TGTGCCAGCAGCCTCCAGGGACAGGGTTCCGATGAGCAGTTCTTC.

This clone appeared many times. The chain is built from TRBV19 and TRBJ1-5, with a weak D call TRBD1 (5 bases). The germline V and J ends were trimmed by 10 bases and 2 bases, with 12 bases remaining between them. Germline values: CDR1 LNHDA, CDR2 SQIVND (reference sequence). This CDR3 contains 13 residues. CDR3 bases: TGTGCCATCGCAGGGTCGGGCAATCAGCCCCAGCATTTT. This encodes CAIAGSGNQPQHF. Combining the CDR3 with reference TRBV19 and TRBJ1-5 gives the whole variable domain DGGITQSPKYLFRKEGQNVTLSCEQNLNHDAMYWYRQDPGQGLRLIYYSQIVNDFQKGDIAEGYSVSREKKESFPLTVTSAQKNPTAFYLCAIAGSGNQPQHFGDGTRLSIL.

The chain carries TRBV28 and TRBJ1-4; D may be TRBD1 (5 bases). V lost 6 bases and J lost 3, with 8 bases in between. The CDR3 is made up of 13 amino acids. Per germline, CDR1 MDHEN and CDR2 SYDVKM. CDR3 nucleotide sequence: TGTGCCAGCAGGGGGCAGGCTAATGAAAAACTGTTTTTT. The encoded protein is CASRGQANEKLFF.